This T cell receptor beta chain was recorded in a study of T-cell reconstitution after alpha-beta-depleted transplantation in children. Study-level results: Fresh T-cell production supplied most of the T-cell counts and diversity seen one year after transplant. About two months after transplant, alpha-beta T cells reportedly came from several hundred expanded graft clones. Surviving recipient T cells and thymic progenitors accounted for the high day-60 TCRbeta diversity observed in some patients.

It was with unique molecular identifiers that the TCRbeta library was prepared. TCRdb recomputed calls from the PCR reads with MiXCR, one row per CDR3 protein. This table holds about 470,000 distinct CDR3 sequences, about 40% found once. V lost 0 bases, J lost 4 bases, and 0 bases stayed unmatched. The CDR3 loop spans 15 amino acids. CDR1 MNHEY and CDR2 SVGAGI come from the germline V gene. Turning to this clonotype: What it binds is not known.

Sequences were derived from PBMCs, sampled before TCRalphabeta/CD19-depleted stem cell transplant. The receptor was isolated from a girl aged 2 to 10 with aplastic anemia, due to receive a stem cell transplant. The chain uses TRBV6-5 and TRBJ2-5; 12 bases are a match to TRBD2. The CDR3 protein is CASSYSTSGRETQYF. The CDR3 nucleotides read TGTGCCAGCAGTTACTCGACTAGCGGGAGAGAGACCCAGTACTTC.